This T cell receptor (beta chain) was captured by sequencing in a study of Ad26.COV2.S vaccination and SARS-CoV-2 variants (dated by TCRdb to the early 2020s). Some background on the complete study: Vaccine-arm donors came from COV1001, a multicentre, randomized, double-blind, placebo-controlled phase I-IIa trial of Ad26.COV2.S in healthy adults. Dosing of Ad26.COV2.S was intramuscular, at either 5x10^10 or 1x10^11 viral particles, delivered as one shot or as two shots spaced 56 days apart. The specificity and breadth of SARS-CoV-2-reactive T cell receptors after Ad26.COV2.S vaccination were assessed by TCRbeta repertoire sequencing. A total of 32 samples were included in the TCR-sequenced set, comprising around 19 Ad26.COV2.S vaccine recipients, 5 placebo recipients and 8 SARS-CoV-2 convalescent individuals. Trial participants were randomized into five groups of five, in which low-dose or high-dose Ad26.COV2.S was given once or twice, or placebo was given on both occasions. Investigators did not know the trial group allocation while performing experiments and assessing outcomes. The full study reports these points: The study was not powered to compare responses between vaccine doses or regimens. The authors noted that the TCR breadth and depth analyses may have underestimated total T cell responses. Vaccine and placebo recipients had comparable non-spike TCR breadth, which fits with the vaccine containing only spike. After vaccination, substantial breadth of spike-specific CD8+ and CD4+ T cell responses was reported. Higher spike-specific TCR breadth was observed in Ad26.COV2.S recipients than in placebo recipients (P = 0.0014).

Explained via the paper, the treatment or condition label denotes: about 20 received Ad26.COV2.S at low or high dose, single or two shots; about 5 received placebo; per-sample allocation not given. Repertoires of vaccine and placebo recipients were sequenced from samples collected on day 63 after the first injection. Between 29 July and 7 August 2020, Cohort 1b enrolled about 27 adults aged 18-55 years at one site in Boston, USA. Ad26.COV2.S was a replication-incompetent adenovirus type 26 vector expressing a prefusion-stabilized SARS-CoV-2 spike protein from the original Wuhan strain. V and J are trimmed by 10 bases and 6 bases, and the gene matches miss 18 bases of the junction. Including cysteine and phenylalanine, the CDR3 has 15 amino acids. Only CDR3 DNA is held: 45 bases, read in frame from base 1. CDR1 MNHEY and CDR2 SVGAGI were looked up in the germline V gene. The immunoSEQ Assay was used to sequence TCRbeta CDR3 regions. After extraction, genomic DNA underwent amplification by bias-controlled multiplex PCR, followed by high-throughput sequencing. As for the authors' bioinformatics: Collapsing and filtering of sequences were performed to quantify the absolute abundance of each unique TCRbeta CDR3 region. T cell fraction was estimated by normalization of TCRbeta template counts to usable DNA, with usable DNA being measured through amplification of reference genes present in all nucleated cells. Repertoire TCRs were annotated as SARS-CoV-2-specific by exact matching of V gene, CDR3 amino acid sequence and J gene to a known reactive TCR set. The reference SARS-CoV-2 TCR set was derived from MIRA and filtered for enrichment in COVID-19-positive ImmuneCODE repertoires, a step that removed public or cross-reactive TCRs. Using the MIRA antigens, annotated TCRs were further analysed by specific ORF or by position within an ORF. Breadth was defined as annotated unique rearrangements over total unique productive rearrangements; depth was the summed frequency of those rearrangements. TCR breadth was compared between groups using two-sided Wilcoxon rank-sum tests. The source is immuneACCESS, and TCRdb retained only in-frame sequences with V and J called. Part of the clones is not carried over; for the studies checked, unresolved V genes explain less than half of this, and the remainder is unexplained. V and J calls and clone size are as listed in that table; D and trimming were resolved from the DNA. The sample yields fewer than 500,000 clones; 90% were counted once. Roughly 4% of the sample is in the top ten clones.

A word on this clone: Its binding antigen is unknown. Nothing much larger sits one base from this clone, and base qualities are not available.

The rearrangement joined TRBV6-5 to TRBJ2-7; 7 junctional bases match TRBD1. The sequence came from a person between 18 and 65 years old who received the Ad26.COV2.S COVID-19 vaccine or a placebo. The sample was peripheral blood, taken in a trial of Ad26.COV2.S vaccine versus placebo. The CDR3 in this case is CATARGTRGPSEQYF. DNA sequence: TGTGCCACTGCTCGAGGGACGAGGGGGCCCAGCGAGCAGTACTTC.